This T cell receptor beta chain comes out of a study of T cell changes during pregnancy in multiple sclerosis. V dropped 5 bases and J dropped 8; count of bases not matched to a gene: 9. Germline CDR1 is SEHNR and CDR2 is FQNEAQ (reference sequence). The CDR3 extends over 14 amino acids. Clones were sequenced by immunoSEQ multiplex PCR, and TCRdb holds only the in-frame ones, with some missing. This table has tens of thousands of clones, approximately 92% appearing once. The clonotype comes from a female donor with multiple sclerosis, enrolled in a pregnancy study. The V gene is TRBV7-9, the J gene TRBJ2-1; 7 bases line up with TRBD1. Source: peripheral blood, taken after pregnancy. The CDR3 DNA follows: TGTGCCAGCAGCCCAGAGACAGGGAAGTATGAGCAGTTCTTC. It translates to CASSPETGKYEQFF. Variable domain in full (rest from reference TRBV7-9 and TRBJ2-1): DTGVSQNPRHKITKRGQNVTFRCDPISEHNRLYWYRQTLGQGPEFLTYFQNEAQLEKSRLLSDRFSAERPKGSFSTLEIQRTEQGDSAMYLCASSPETGKYEQFFGPGTRLTVL.